These 20 T cell receptor beta chains share one sample of origin, sequenced in a study of cytotoxic CD8 clonotypes in ibrutinib-treated CLL. Some clones are missing from TCRdb's copy, which holds only in-frame ones; the method was immunoSEQ multiplex PCR. The table lists some 50,000 clones, around 60% of them singletons. The material was PBMCs, obtained after 24 months of ibrutinib treatment. The receptor set was obtained from a human donor with chronic lymphocytic leukemia.

The chain has TRBV27 and TRBJ2-3; D perhaps matches TRBD2 (6 bases). Per the germline V gene, CDR1 is MNHEY and CDR2 is SMNVEV (reference sequence). V lost 5 bases, J lost 2 bases, and 14 bases lay in between. The CDR3 spans 15 residues. The CDR3 DNA sequence: TGTGCCAGCAGTCTGACACGGACTATCACAGATACGCAGTATTTT. It codes for CASSLTRTITDTQYF.

This chain uses TRBV5-6 with TRBJ1-1; 9 bases map to TRBD1. Looked up from germline, CDR1 is SGHDT and CDR2 is YYEEEE. The CDR3 runs 13 residues. Trimming at V came to 5 bases and at J to 6 bases, leaving 5 bases not matched to a gene. The CDR3 loop reads CASSRTGVAEAFF. The DNA of the CDR3 is TGTGCCAGCAGTCGGACAGGGGTCGCTGAAGCTTTCTTT.

The gene calls are TRBV28 and TRBJ1-1; maybe TRBD1 (6 bases). From germline, CDR1 is MDHEN and CDR2 SYDVKM. The germline V and J ends were trimmed by 10 bases and 2 bases, with 14 bases remaining between them. The CDR3 loop spans 13 amino acids. DNA of the CDR3: TGTGCCACCCTACGGGGGCGAAACACTGAAGCTTTCTTT. This sequence encodes CATLRGRNTEAFF.

The chain joins TRBV9 to TRBJ2-1; tentative D call: TRBD2 (6 bases). The germline V gene has CDR1 SGDLS and CDR2 YYNGEE. The CDR3 has 12 amino acids. Trimming left V 4 bases short and J 10 bases short, with 12 bases between. CDR3 amino acids: CASSRGALEQFF. CDR3 DNA sequence: TGTGCCAGCAGCCGCGGGGCGCTGGAGCAGTTCTTC.

The DNA for the CDR3 is TGTGCCAGCAGTTACTCGAGAGAGGGGCAACCCTATGGCTACACCTTC. Encoded protein: CASSYSREGQPYGYTF. The chain joins TRBV6-6 to TRBJ1-2, with D tentatively TRBD1 (5 bases). This CDR3 is built from 16 residues. Deletions cut 0 bases from V and 4 bases from J, with 15 bases between. The germline V gene encodes CDR1 MNHNY and CDR2 SVGAGI (reference sequence).

The gene calls are TRBV6-6 and TRBJ2-2, with 8 bases fitting TRBD1. Germline V lookup: CDR1 MNHNY, CDR2 SVGAGI (reference sequence). This CDR3 contains 15 residues. Germline trimming cut 2 bases from V and 6 bases from J; bases unmatched to any gene: 5. CDR3 DNA: TGTGCCAGCAGTTACCAGGGGGCGAAGCCCGGGGAGCTGTTTTTT. Residues: CASSYQGAKPGELFF.

This chain uses TRBV7-2 with TRBJ2-7; D unresolved. The CDR3 spans 15 residues. Germline V CDR1 and CDR2: SGHTA, FQGNSA. Trimming took 1 base from V and 0 from J, leaving 10 bases between them. The CDR3 loop is CASSLVHISSYEQYF. CDR3 DNA: TGTGCCAGCAGCTTAGTCCACATAAGCTCCTACGAGCAGTACTTC.

This chain connects TRBV5-1 to TRBJ2-1; D gene uncertain. V lost 0 bases and J 1 base, leaving 2 bases between the germline ends. There are 13 residues in the CDR3. Per the germline V gene, CDR1 is SGHRS and CDR2 is YFSETQ. The CDR3 sequence is CASSLGSYNEQFF. CDR3 bases: TGCGCCAGCAGCTTGGGGTCCTACAATGAGCAGTTCTTC.

The chain links TRBV5-5 to TRBJ2-7; D is unclear. The V gene lost 4 bases and the J gene lost 3 bases, with 20 bases spanning the gap. Looked up from germline, CDR1 is SGHKS and CDR2 is YYEKEE (reference sequence). CDR3 length: 16 residues. The chain's CDR3 is CASSRQIGQNYYEQYF. The CDR3 region has the DNA TGTGCCAGCAGCCGACAAATCGGGCAGAACTACTACGAGCAGTACTTC.

The genes are TRBV4-2 and TRBJ2-4; no clear D. CDR1 LGHNA and CDR2 YNFKEQ come from the germline V gene. Trimming stripped 5 bases from V and 9 bases from J, with 11 bases between. This CDR3 is 12 amino acids long. The chain's CDR3 is CASSSSLGIQYF. In DNA form, the CDR3 reads TGTGCCAGCAGCTCGTCCTTGGGCATTCAGTACTTC.

The chain employs TRBV6-1 and TRBJ2-3, with 7 positions matching TRBD2. The CDR3 is 15 residues long. V was clipped by 10 bases and J by 2 bases; unmatched bases: 12. The germline V gene encodes CDR1 MNHNS and CDR2 SASEGT. CDR3 residues: CATEREGAVTDTQYF. CDR3 DNA: TGTGCCACCGAGAGGGAGGGTGCTGTCACAGATACGCAGTATTTT.

J is TRBJ1-2 and V is TRBV4-2, with D perhaps matching TRBD1 (6 bases). This CDR3 is built from 14 residues. Germline V gives CDR1 LGHNA, CDR2 YNFKEQ. The V gene lost 0 bases and the J gene lost 2 bases, with 7 bases spanning the gap. The CDR3 coding sequence is TGTGCCAGCAGCCAAGATCAGGGGAACTATGGCTACACCTTC. Translating gives CASSQDQGNYGYTF.

The chain couples TRBV5-6 to TRBJ1-2, with D perhaps TRBD1 (5 bases). Germline V CDR1 and CDR2: SGHDT, YYEEEE. This CDR3 contains 16 residues. The V gene lost 4 bases and the J gene lost 2 bases, with 18 bases spanning the gap. The CDR3 sequence is CASSVTTVIGNYGYTF. The CDR3 DNA sequence: TGTGCCAGCAGCGTTACGACAGTGATTGGCAACTATGGCTACACCTTC.

This clone was seen many times. The chain employs TRBV27 and TRBJ1-1, with D unclear. Per the germline V gene, CDR1 is MNHEY and CDR2 is SMNVEV (reference sequence). V shed 2 bases and J shed 4 bases, with 8 bases lying between them. The CDR3 is 13 amino acids. This chain's CDR3 is CASSLNVLTEAFF. DNA of the CDR3: TGTGCCAGCAGTTTAAACGTTCTCACTGAAGCTTTCTTT.

The rearrangement joins TRBV15 to TRBJ1-2; D not resolved. The CDR3 spans 14 residues. The germline gives CDR1 LNHNV, CDR2 YYDKDF (reference sequence). The germline V and J ends were trimmed by 6 bases and 6 bases, with 17 bases remaining between them. The CDR3 protein is CATSLGWVEDGYTF. The CDR3 DNA reads TGTGCCACCAGTCTAGGGTGGGTTGAAGATGGCTACACCTTC. Full variable domain (outside the CDR3, taken from reference TRBV15 and TRBJ1-2): DAMVIQNPRYQVTQFGKPVTLSCSQTLNHNVMYWYQQKSSQAPKLLFHYYDKDFNNEADTPDNFQSRRPNTSFCFLDIRSPGLGDTAMYLCATSLGWVEDGYTFGSGTRLTVV.

The chain uses TRBV6-6 and TRBJ1-6; tentative D call: TRBD1 (5 bases). Trimming cost V 2 bases and J 7 bases, with 15 bases left between them. Looked up from germline, CDR1 is MNHNY and CDR2 is SVGAGI (reference sequence). The CDR3 length is 16 residues. CDR3 sequence reads: CASSYMGLTGNSPLHF. CDR3 in DNA: TGTGCCAGCAGTTACATGGGGCTTACGGGGAATTCACCCCTCCACTTT.

This clone was seen only once. A read error may produce the germline difference seen at one junction end. V usage is TRBV4-2 and J usage is TRBJ2-3, with TRBD1 identical over 7 bases. Per the germline V gene, CDR1 is LGHNA and CDR2 is YNFKEQ. This CDR3 has 13 residues. In nucleotides, the CDR3 is TGTGCCAGCAGCCAAGTGGGGACAGATAGGCAGTATTTT. This translates into CASSQVGTDRQYF.

J is TRBJ2-1 and V is TRBV19; a weak D match, TRBD2 (7 bases). Trimming shortened V by 3 bases and J by 0 bases, and 12 bases separated the two germline ends. Germline values: CDR1 LNHDA, CDR2 SQIVND (reference sequence). The CDR3 has 16 amino acids. The CDR3 DNA sequence: TGTGCCAGTAGTATCGGGGGGCCTAGCTCCTACAATGAGCAGTTCTTC. Residues: CASSIGGPSSYNEQFF.

This clone has at least ten counts. V gene TRBV30 combines with J gene TRBJ2-7; D perhaps matches TRBD2 (6 bases). The CDR3 spans 14 residues. Germline loops: CDR1 GTSNPN, CDR2 SVGIG (reference sequence). V gave up 4 bases and J gave up 2 bases, with 15 bases separating them. The CDR3 DNA follows: TGTGCCTGGACCCCACCTAGCGAGGCCTACGAGCAGTACGTC. This encodes CAWTPPSEAYEQYV.

Only one count was recorded for this clone. The chain is built from TRBV4-1 and TRBJ2-1, with 15 bases matching TRBD2. This CDR3 spans 19 amino acids. V lost 0 bases, J lost 8 bases, and 11 bases stayed unmatched. Germline CDR1 is MGHRA and CDR2 is YSYEKL. The CDR3 region is CASSQDRGLAGGPRYEQFF. DNA of the CDR3: TGCGCCAGCAGCCAAGATAGAGGACTAGCGGGAGGGCCAAGGTATGAGCAGTTCTTC.